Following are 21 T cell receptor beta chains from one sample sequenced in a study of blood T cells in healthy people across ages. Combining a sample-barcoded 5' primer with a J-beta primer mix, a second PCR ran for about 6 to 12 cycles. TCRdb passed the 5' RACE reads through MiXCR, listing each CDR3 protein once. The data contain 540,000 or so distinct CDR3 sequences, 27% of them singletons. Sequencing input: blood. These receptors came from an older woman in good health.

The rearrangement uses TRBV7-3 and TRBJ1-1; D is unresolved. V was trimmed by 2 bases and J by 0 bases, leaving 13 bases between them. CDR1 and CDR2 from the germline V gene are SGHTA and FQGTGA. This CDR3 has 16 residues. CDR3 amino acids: CASSLGREGMNTEAFF. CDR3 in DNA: TGTGCCAGCAGCTTAGGGAGGGAGGGTATGAACACTGAAGCTTTCTTT.

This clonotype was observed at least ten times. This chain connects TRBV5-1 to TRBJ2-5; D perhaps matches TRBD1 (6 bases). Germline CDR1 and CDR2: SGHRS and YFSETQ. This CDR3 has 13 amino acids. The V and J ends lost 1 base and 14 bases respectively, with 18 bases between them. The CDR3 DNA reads TGCGCCAGCAGCTTGTCCCGGGACACAACGGGCTACTTC. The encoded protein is CASSLSRDTTGYF.

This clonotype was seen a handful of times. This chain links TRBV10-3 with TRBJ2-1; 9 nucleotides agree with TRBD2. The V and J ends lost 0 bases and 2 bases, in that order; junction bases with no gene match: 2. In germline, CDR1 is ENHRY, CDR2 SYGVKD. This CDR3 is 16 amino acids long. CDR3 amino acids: CAISESKRGAYNEQFF. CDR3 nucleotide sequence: TGTGCCATCAGTGAGTCAAAGCGGGGGGCCTACAATGAGCAGTTCTTC.

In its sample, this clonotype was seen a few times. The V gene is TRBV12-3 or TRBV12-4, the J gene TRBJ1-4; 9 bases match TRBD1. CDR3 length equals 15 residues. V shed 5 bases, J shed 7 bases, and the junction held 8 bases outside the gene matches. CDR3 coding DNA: TGTGCCAGCAGTGTACACAGGGGGCCAGGTGAAAAACTGTTTTTT. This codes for CASSVHRGPGEKLFF.

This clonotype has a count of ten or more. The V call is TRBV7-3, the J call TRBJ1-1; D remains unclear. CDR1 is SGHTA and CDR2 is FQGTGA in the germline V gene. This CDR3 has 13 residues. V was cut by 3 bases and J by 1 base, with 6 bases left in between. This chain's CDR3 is CASSLGSNTEAFF. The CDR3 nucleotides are TGTGCCAGCAGCTTGGGGTCGAACACTGAAGCTTTCTTT. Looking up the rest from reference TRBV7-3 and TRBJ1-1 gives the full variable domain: GAGVSQTPSNKVTEKGKYVELRCDPISGHTALYWYRQSLGQGPEFLIYFQGTGAADDSGLPNDRFFAVRPEGSVSTLKIQRTERGDSAVYLCASSLGSNTEAFFGQGTRLTVV.

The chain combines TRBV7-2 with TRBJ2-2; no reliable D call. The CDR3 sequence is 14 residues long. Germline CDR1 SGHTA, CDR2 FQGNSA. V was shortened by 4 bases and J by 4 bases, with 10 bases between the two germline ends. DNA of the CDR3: TGTGCCAGCAGCTCAGTTGGTAGCACCGGGGAGCTGTTTTTT. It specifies CASSSVGSTGELFF.

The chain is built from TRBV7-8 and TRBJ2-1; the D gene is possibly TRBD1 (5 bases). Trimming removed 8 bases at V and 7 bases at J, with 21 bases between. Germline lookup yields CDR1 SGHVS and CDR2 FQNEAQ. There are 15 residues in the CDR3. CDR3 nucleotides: TGTGCCAGCCACTTGGTAGTTAGGGGAATGAATGAGCAGTTCTTC. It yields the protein CASHLVVRGMNEQFF.

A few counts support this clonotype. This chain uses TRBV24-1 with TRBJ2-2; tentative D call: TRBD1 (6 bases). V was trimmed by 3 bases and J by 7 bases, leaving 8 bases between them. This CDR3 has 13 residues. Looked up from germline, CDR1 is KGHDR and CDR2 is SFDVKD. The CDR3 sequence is CATSDQGNGELFF. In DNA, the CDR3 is TGTGCCACCAGTGATCAGGGGAACGGGGAGCTGTTTTTT.

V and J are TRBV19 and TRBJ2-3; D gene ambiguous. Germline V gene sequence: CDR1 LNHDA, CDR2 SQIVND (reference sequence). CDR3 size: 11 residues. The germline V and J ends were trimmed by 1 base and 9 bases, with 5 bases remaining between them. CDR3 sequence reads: CASSIARTQYF. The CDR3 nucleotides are TGTGCCAGTAGTATAGCCCGAACGCAGTATTTT.

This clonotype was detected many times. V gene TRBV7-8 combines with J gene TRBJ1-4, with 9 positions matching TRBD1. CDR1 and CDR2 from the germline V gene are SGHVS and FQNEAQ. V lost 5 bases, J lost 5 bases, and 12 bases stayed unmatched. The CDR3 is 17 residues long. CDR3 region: CASSIRPGQGENEKLFF. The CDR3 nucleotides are TGTGCCAGCAGCATAAGACCGGGACAGGGAGAAAATGAAAAACTGTTTTTT.

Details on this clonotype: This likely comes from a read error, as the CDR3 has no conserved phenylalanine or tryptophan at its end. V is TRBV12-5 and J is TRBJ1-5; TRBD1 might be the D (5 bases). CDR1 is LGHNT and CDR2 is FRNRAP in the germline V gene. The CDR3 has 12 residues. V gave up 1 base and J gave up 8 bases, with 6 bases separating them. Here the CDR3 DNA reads TGTGCTAGTGGTTTGGGGGGGGAGCCCCAGCATCTT. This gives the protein CASGLGGEPQHL.

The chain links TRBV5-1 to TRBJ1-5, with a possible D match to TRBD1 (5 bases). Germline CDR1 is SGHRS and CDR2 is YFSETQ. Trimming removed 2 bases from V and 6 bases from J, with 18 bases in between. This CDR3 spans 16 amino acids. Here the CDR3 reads CASSLVGPVGGQPQHF. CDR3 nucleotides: TGCGCCAGCAGCTTAGTTGGACCGGTGGGGGGTCAGCCCCAGCATTTT. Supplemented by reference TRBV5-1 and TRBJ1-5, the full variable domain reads KAGVTQTPRYLIKTRGQQVTLSCSPISGHRSVSWYQQTPGQGLQFLFEYFSETQRNKGNFPGRFSGRQFSNSRSEMNVSTLELGDSALYLCASSLVGPVGGQPQHFGDGTRLSIL.

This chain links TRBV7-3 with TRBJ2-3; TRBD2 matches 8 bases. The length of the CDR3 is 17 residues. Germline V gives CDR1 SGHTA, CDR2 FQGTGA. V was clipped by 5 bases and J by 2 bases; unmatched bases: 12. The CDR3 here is CASSPGVAGGFTDTQYF. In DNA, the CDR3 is TGTGCCAGCAGCCCGGGGGTGGCGGGGGGCTTCACAGATACGCAGTATTTT. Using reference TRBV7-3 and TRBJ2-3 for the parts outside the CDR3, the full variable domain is GAGVSQTPSNKVTEKGKYVELRCDPISGHTALYWYRQSLGQGPEFLIYFQGTGAADDSGLPNDRFFAVRPEGSVSTLKIQRTERGDSAVYLCASSPGVAGGFTDTQYFGPGTRLTVL.

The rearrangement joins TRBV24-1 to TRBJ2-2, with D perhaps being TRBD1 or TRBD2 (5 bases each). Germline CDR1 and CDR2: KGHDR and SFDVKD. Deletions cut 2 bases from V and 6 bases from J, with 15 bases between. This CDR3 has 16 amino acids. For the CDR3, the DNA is TGTGCCACCAGTGATTCTCGGACCGAGGGGTCCGGGGAGCTGTTTTTT. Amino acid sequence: CATSDSRTEGSGELFF.

The chain's CDR3 is CASSNGRLTSTDTQYF. The DNA for the CDR3 is TGCGCCAGCAGCAACGGACGGCTCACTAGCACAGATACGCAGTATTTT. The chain carries TRBV5-1 and TRBJ2-3; D is uncertain. There are 16 residues in the CDR3. Germline assignment: CDR1 SGHRS and CDR2 YFSETQ. The V and J ends lost 4 bases and 0 bases respectively, with 15 bases between them. The full variable domain, completed using reference TRBV5-1 and TRBJ2-3, is KAGVTQTPRYLIKTRGQQVTLSCSPISGHRSVSWYQQTPGQGLQFLFEYFSETQRNKGNFPGRFSGRQFSNSRSEMNVSTLELGDSALYLCASSNGRLTSTDTQYFGPGTRLTVL.

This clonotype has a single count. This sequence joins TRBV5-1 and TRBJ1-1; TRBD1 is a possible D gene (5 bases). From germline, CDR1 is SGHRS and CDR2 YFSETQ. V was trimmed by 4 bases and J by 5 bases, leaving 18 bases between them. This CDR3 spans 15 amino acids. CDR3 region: CASSTERGVPTEAFF. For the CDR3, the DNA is TGCGCCAGCAGCACAGAACGGGGGGTTCCTACTGAAGCTTTCTTT.

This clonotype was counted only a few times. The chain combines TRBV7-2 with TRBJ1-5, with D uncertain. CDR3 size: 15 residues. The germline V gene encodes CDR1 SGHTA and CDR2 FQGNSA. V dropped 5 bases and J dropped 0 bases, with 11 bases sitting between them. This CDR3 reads CASSADGISNQPQHF. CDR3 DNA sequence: TGTGCCAGCAGCGCGGACGGTATTAGCAATCAGCCCCAGCATTTT.

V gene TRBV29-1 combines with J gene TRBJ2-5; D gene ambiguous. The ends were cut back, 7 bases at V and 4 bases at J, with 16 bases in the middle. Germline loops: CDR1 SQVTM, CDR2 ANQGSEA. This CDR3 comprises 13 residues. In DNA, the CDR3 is TGCAGCGGAACAAGATCTTTCGGAGAGACCCAGTACTTC. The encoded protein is CSGTRSFGETQYF.

The CDR3 nucleotides are TGTGCCAGCAGCTTGAAAACCGGGACTGCAAGGGAGACCCAGTACTTC. It is translated as CASSLKTGTARETQYF. The chain combines TRBV5-6 with TRBJ2-5; maybe TRBD2 (6 bases). This CDR3 region has 16 residues. V gave up 1 base and J gave up 5 bases, with 18 bases separating them. Per the germline V gene, CDR1 is SGHDT and CDR2 is YYEEEE.

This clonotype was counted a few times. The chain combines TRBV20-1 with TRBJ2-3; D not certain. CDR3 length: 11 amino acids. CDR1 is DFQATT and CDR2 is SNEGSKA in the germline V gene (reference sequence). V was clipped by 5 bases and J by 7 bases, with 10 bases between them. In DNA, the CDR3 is TGCAGTGCTGCTGACCGCAATACGCAGTATTTT. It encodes CSAADRNTQYF.

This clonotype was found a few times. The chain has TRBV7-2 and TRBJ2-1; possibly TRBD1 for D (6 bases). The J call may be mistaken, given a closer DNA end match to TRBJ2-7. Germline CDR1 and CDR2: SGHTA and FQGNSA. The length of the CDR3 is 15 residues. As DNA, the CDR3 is TGTGCCAGCAGCACAACAGGGACCCCCTCCTACGAGCAGTACTTC. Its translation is CASSTTGTPSYEQYF.